Listed below are T cell receptor beta chains from one sample, sequenced in a study of a mutant IDH1 vaccine in newly diagnosed glioma. No cognate antigen is known for these TCRs. Measured with immunoSEQ multiplex PCR; TCRdb has only the in-frame clones, and not every one. The table shows roughly 50,000 clones, with 82% occurring only once. Sequenced material: PBMCs, taken from a glioma patient whose treatment included an IDH1 peptide vaccine. The receptor source for this set is a young woman with glioma. Some clones in this sample may be carry-over from other donors' samples. CDR3s include the opening cysteine and the closing phenylalanine or tryptophan. Not all rows give a size; the values are once, few, many and, for expanded clones, a class.

v_call cdr3_length clone_size cdr3_aa
TRBV10-3 16 - CAISTNPGDTNQPQHF
TRBV10-3 12 - CAISHRVNEQFF
TRBV6-6 14 - CASSPGLGRDEQYF
TRBV5-1 15 - CASSPLAGTGTEAFF
TRBV19 13 - CASTGGVNQPQHF
TRBV12-1 17 once CASSIPLAGAIQETQYF
TRBV5-1 15 - CASSLGGLKPPEAFF
TRBV7-2 14 - CASSPSGSAYEQYF
TRBV6-6 14 - CASSLGAGSYEQYF
TRBV5-1 17 - CASSFLTSGGAPHEQYF
TRBV5-8 17 - CASSAGEGTSGSHEQYF
TRBV19 13 - CASSREANQPQHF
TRBV15 13 - CATSPWTGDGYTF
TRBV29-1 13 - CSVEFTNTGELFF
TRBV6-1 14 - CASSEEGFNYGYTF
TRBV6-6 13 - CAMGGGSTDTQYF
TRBV5-6 12 - CASKARRDEQYF
TRBV11-3 14 - CASSPRTGGNTIYF
TRBV19 16 few CATRAPIQGLSQPQHF
TRBV27 16 - CASSTYLGSGANVLTF
TRBV5-8 15 - CASSVYTGGVAEAFF
TRBV30 15 - CAWNFISGPHTEAFF
TRBV6-1 15 - CASSRVGSFYNEQFF